The following is a T cell receptor beta chain sequence with its context. Its antigen is not known. Using quantitative 5'-RACE with molecular barcodes, the authors made TCR beta libraries. TCRdb reprocessed the 5' RACE reads with MiXCR, giving one entry per CDR3 protein. Here the sample spans just under 550,000 distinct CDR3 sequences, roughly 13% being singletons. The V gene's germline CDR1 is LGHDT and CDR2 YNNKEL (reference sequence). This CDR3 is built from 14 residues. Trimming took 4 bases from V and 4 from J, leaving 13 bases between them. The data belong to a study of CD8 T cells in ankylosing spondylitis. Study conclusions and caveats: Significant enrichment of disease-linked clones was reportedly seen in matched ankylosing spondylitis synovial fluid. Reactive arthritis synovial fluid and blood previously showed some of these motif variants. Seemingly distinctive of ankylosing spondylitis blood was a TCR beta motif formed by eight highly homologous variants.

The source is a male donor with ankylosing spondylitis. The chain links TRBV3-1 to TRBJ1-1; possible D gene TRBD1, 6 bases. The sequencing input was blood, either unsorted or a sorted T cell fraction (not recorded which). CDR3 DNA: TGTGCCAGCAGCCCCGCAGGAGGGGGCACTGAAGCTTTCTTT. Translation: CASSPAGGGTEAFF.